This T cell receptor (beta chain) originates from a study of blood T cell repertoires in COVID-19. Study-wide background: COVID-19 samples collected from the United States, Italy and Spain covered acute and convalescent phases. Sample material is recorded as cDNA or gDNA derived from T cells, B-cell-depleted T cells, or PBMCs.

Original processing notes: It was from reference gene primer amplification that nucleated cell counts were estimated. Measured with immunoSEQ multiplex PCR; TCRdb has only the in-frame clones, and not every one. The V and J calls and clone size come from that table; D and trimming were worked out from the DNA. The data show more than 250,000 clones, with over 65% seen just once and 3.5% to 5.5% held by the top ten. Deletions cut 6 bases from V and 7 bases from J, with 13 bases between. CDR1 and CDR2 (germline): MDHEN, SYDVKM. The CDR3 consists of 13 residues. This sequence was found in a man in his sixties who had recovered from COVID-19. The V gene is TRBV28, the J gene TRBJ2-1; maybe TRBD1 (7 bases). Sequencing was done on a sample of peripheral blood. CDR3 DNA sequence: TGTGCCAGCAGCCCGACAGGGAGGAATGAGCAGTTCTTC. Its translation is CASSPTGRNEQFF.